The 31 T cell receptor beta chains below come from one sample, sequenced in a study of T cells after yellow fever vaccination. TCRdb redid the calling of the 5' RACE reads with MiXCR, one entry per CDR3 protein. The table lists about 340,000 distinct CDR3 sequences, 3% to 4.5% of them singletons. The sample consisted of PBMCs, taken 5 days after the yellow fever booster vaccination. These TCRs come from a man younger than 30 who received the YFV17D yellow fever vaccine.

This clonotype was seen ten or more times. The rearrangement joins TRBV29-1 to TRBJ1-4, with 7 positions matching TRBD1. The junction had 4 bases not matched to a gene; V was cut back by 6 bases and J by 6 bases. Germline CDR1 reads SQVTM; CDR2 reads ANQGSEA. This CDR3 region has 12 residues. The CDR3 is CSVGQVDEKLFF. The CDR3 DNA reads TGCAGCGTAGGACAGGTGGATGAAAAACTGTTTTTT. Variable domain in full (rest from reference TRBV29-1 and TRBJ1-4): SAVISQKPSRDICQRGTSLTIQCQVDSQVTMMFWYRQQPGQSLTLIATANQGSEATYESGFVIDKFPISRPNLTFSTLTVSNMSPEDSSIYLCSVGQVDEKLFFGSGTQLSVL.

In this sample, this clonotype turned up many times. This rearrangement joins TRBV7-9 to TRBJ2-2; 9 bases are shared with TRBD2. Germline assignment: CDR1 SEHNR and CDR2 FQNEAQ (reference sequence). This CDR3 contains 18 residues. J was trimmed by 1 base and V by 4 bases; bases with no gene match: 10. CDR3 bases: TGTGCCAGCAGCTCCAGGGGTAGCGGGGGATTGAACACCGGGGAGCTGTTTTTT. Its protein product is CASSSRGSGGLNTGELFF.

The rearrangement links TRBV20-1 to TRBJ1-5, with 9 bases matching TRBD1. Losses at the gene ends were 6 bases for V and 6 bases for J; bases not matched to a gene: 15. This CDR3 contains 16 residues. Germline lookup yields CDR1 DFQATT and CDR2 SNEGSKA (reference sequence). CDR3 in DNA: TGCAGTGCCGAGTCGGCACAGGGGGCCGAAAGTCAGCCCCAGCATTTT. It encodes CSAESAQGAESQPQHF.

There are a few counts of this clonotype. This chain uses TRBV5-4 with TRBJ1-5; D is uncertain. The CDR3 length is 14 residues. The germline gives CDR1 SGHNT, CDR2 YYREEE (reference sequence). Trimming left V 0 bases short and J 7 bases short, with 11 bases between. CDR3 sequence reads: CASSLEPLGQPQHF. In nucleotides, the CDR3 is TGTGCCAGCAGCTTGGAGCCGTTGGGACAGCCCCAGCATTTT.

This clonotype was seen many times. The genes are TRBV12-3 or TRBV12-4 and TRBJ2-3; 15 bases fit TRBD2. The trim removed 0 bases at V and 2 bases at J, leaving 3 bases unmatched. This CDR3 has 18 amino acids. The CDR3 loop reads CASSLAGTSGGHTDTQYF. CDR3 nucleotides: TGTGCCAGCAGTTTAGCCGGGACTAGCGGGGGGCACACAGATACGCAGTATTTT.

This chain joins TRBV5-1 and TRBJ1-1; D remains unclear. Germline-derived CDR1 and CDR2 are SGHRS and YFSETQ. V was pared by 2 bases and J by 0 bases, with 8 bases between. The CDR3 loop spans 14 amino acids. The CDR3 sequence is CASSFGELNTEAFF. The CDR3 DNA is TGCGCCAGCAGCTTTGGAGAATTGAACACTGAAGCTTTCTTT. Filled out from reference TRBV5-1 and TRBJ1-1, the complete variable domain reads KAGVTQTPRYLIKTRGQQVTLSCSPISGHRSVSWYQQTPGQGLQFLFEYFSETQRNKGNFPGRFSGRQFSNSRSEMNVSTLELGDSALYLCASSFGELNTEAFFGQGTRLTVV.

The chain joins TRBV29-1 to TRBJ2-3; 14 bases map to TRBD2. The germline V gene encodes CDR1 SQVTM and CDR2 ANQGSEA. CDR3 size: 16 residues. Trimming removed 5 bases from V and 2 bases from J; junction bases left unmatched: 6. CDR3 DNA: TGCAGCGTTAGGACTAGCGGGGGGCCGTTCACAGATACGCAGTATTTT. As protein: CSVRTSGGPFTDTQYF.

This clonotype was seen ten or more times. This CDR3 reads CSARVPSRPAYEQYV. Written as DNA, the CDR3 is TGCAGTGCTAGAGTACCCTCCCGACCGGCCTACGAGCAGTACGTC. V gene TRBV20-1 combines with J gene TRBJ2-7; D is ambiguous. CDR3 length equals 15 residues. The ends were cut back, 1 base at V and 2 bases at J, with 15 bases in the middle. CDR1 is DFQATT and CDR2 is SNEGSKA in the germline V gene (reference sequence).

Ten or more counts support this clonotype. CDR3 residues: CASSPAGVRADTQYF. CDR3 coding DNA: TGCGCCAGCAGCCCGGCCGGGGTTCGAGCAGATACGCAGTATTTT. The chain recombines TRBV5-1 with TRBJ2-3; tentatively, D is TRBD2 (5 bases). CDR3 size: 15 residues. In germline, CDR1 is SGHRS, CDR2 YFSETQ. Trimming removed 4 bases at V and 4 bases at J, with 16 bases between.

As for this clonotype: Germline is not matched at one junction end, which may reflect a read error. The chain carries TRBV28 and TRBJ2-2; 7 positions match TRBD1. CDR3 length: 14 amino acids. From germline, CDR1 is MDHEN and CDR2 SYDVKM. For the CDR3, the DNA is TGTGCCTGCAGACAGGGCGGAGACACCGGGGAGCTGTTTTTT. It specifies CACRQGGDTGELFF.

This clonotype was recorded at least ten times. The rearrangement joins TRBV28 to TRBJ1-1; 7 bases match TRBD1. The CDR3 is made up of 12 amino acids. V shed 5 bases, J shed 7 bases, and the junction held 4 bases outside the gene matches. Germline V gives CDR1 MDHEN, CDR2 SYDVKM. In nucleotides, the CDR3 is TGTGCCAGCAGTGACTACAGGGGTGAAGCTTTCTTT. It translates to CASSDYRGEAFF.

This clonotype was counted between two and nine times. This rearrangement joins TRBV29-1 to TRBJ1-1; 8 nucleotides agree with TRBD1. J gave up 3 bases and V 2 bases, and 5 bases lay outside the gene matches. Germline lookup yields CDR1 SQVTM and CDR2 ANQGSEA. The CDR3 contains 14 residues. CDR3 DNA sequence: TGCAGCGTTGAATCACAGGGGGGAGACACTGAAGCTTTCTTT. Translating gives CSVESQGGDTEAFF.

This clonotype was seen repeatedly, ten times or more. The V and J genes are TRBV4-3 and TRBJ1-2; D is perhaps TRBD1 (6 bases). Per germline, CDR1 LGHNA and CDR2 YSLEER. V lost 4 bases to trimming and J lost 3 bases, with 21 bases between them. The CDR3 totals 17 residues. CDR3 DNA: TGCGCCAGCAGCCCGGACAGTTCTCCCACGTACTACTATGGCTACACCTTC. Amino acids: CASSPDSSPTYYYGYTF.

This clonotype was recorded many times. This chain joins TRBV6-6 and TRBJ2-5, with TRBD2 as a possible D gene (6 bases). Germline V gene sequence: CDR1 MNHNY, CDR2 SVGAGI (reference sequence). With 4 bases removed from V and 7 bases from J, the gap between germline ends came to 13 bases. The CDR3 has 13 residues. In DNA form, the CDR3 reads TGTGCCAGCAGTTCCCCGTCAGCGGGGACCCAGTACTTC. Protein sequence: CASSSPSAGTQYF.

The gene calls are TRBV20-1 and TRBJ1-5; maybe TRBD1 (6 bases). Between the trimmed V and J ends, which lost 6 bases and 5 bases, there was a span of 17 bases. This CDR3 has 14 residues. The germline gives CDR1 DFQATT, CDR2 SNEGSKA (reference sequence). The CDR3 bases are TGCAGTGCGGGGATTTCCACAGGGCATCAGCCCCAGCATTTT. Protein product: CSAGISTGHQPQHF.

This clonotype was picked up a small number of times. The chain links TRBV20-1 to TRBJ2-3; 7 nucleotides align to TRBD1. Per germline, CDR1 DFQATT and CDR2 SNEGSKA (reference sequence). Trimming at V came to 5 bases and at J to 6 bases, leaving 2 bases not matched to a gene. The CDR3 is 11 residues long. The CDR3 loop is CSAEQGDTQYF. CDR3 DNA sequence: TGCAGTGCTGAACAGGGGGATACGCAGTATTTT.

This clonotype showed up many times. V gene TRBV28 combines with J gene TRBJ2-3, with TRBD2 matching over 9 bases. CDR1 MDHEN and CDR2 SYDVKM come from the germline V gene. This CDR3 region has 15 residues. J was trimmed by 5 bases and V by 4 bases; bases with no gene match: 7. CDR3 DNA sequence: TGTGCCAGCAGTTCGGCGGGGGGGCAGGGAGATACGCAGTATTTT. Amino acids: CASSSAGGQGDTQYF.

J is TRBJ2-1 and V is TRBV3-1; TRBD2 might be the D (6 bases). CDR1 and CDR2 from the germline V gene are LGHDT and YNNKEL (reference sequence). The length of the CDR3 is 15 residues. V lost 5 bases and J 3 bases, leaving 14 bases between the germline ends. CDR3 bases: TGTGCCAGCAGCATCGGGGGAAGGTTCTACAATGAGCAGTTCTTC. Its translation: CASSIGGRFYNEQFF.

V is TRBV7-3 and J is TRBJ2-3; D not resolved. The CDR3 contains 13 residues. Trimming removed 4 bases from V and 3 bases from J, with 8 bases in between. The germline V gene has CDR1 SGHTA and CDR2 FQGTGA. CDR3 protein: CASSWRKTDTQYF. The CDR3 coding sequence is TGTGCCAGCAGCTGGAGAAAGACAGATACGCAGTATTTT.

This clonotype showed up many times. The chain has TRBV5-1 and TRBJ1-5; a weak D match, TRBD1 (5 bases). This CDR3 region has 15 residues. The germline gives CDR1 SGHRS, CDR2 YFSETQ. V gave up 0 bases and J gave up 4 bases, with 11 bases separating them. The CDR3 reads CASSLGQGGNQPQHF. DNA for the CDR3: TGCGCCAGCAGCTTGGGTCAGGGAGGTAATCAGCCCCAGCATTTT.

This clonotype occurred many times. This sequence joins TRBV5-1 and TRBJ2-3, with D perhaps TRBD2 (6 bases). The V end lost 4 bases, the J end lost 3 bases, and 9 bases lay between the germline ends. CDR3 size: 13 residues. CDR1 is SGHRS and CDR2 is YFSETQ in the germline V gene. In DNA form, the CDR3 reads TGCGCCAGCAGCCCGGCGGGGACAGATACGCAGTATTTT. Amino acids: CASSPAGTDTQYF.

This clonotype was seen a few times. This chain uses TRBV10-3 with TRBJ1-1, with D possibly TRBD1 on 6 matching bases. The CDR3 has 15 residues. Trimming stripped 0 bases from V and 5 bases from J, with 13 bases between. The germline V gene has CDR1 ENHRY and CDR2 SYGVKD. CDR3 nucleotides: TGTGCCATCAGTGAGTCGGGGGGGCCTGAGACTGAAGCTTTCTTT. Protein: CAISESGGPETEAFF.

There are a few counts of this clonotype. The CDR3: CASSLGGVDGYTF. CDR3 DNA sequence: TGTGCCAGCAGTTTAGGGGGGGTTGATGGCTACACCTTC. This chain joins TRBV27 and TRBJ1-2; D may be TRBD1 (5 bases). V lost 2 bases, J lost 6 bases, and 10 bases lay in between. This CDR3 has 13 amino acids. Looked up from germline, CDR1 is MNHEY and CDR2 is SMNVEV (reference sequence).

This clonotype showed up many times. The chain links TRBV3-2 to TRBJ2-2; the tabulated D call, TRBD1, remains unverified against the DNA. TRBV3-2 is an annotated pseudogene. CDR3 size: 15 residues. The CDR3 here is CASVGGQADTGELFF. As DNA, the CDR3 is TGTGCCAGCGTCGGGGGCCAGGCGGACACCGGGGAGCTGTTTTTT.

In this sample, this clonotype turned up a few times. The V and J genes are TRBV5-1 and TRBJ2-7, with 11 bases matching TRBD1. Germline values: CDR1 SGHRS, CDR2 YFSETQ. V gave up 0 bases and J gave up 2 bases; unmatched junction bases: 4. This CDR3 comprises 16 residues. CDR3 sequence (DNA): TGCGCCAGCAGCTTGGGCCTGGGACAGGGGGCCTACGAGCAGTACGTC. Encoded protein: CASSLGLGQGAYEQYV.

This clonotype was found a few times. This chain links TRBV4-1 with TRBJ1-5; TRBD1 might be the D (5 bases). The V end lost 2 bases, the J end lost 5 bases, and 13 bases lay between the germline ends. The length of the CDR3 is 15 residues. The germline CDR1 and CDR2 sequences are MGHRA and YSYEKL. The CDR3 sequence is CASSQNAGTDQPQHF. The DNA for the CDR3 is TGCGCCAGCAGCCAAAATGCAGGGACCGATCAGCCCCAGCATTTT.

The chain uses TRBV4-2 and TRBJ2-1; D is perhaps TRBD2 (6 bases). Germline CDR1 is LGHNA and CDR2 is YNFKEQ. CDR3 size: 15 residues. V lost 1 base, J lost 7 bases, and 14 bases lay in between. The CDR3 loop is CASSQGGLTLNEQFF. As DNA, the CDR3 is TGTGCCAGCAGCCAAGGAGGACTAACTTTAAATGAGCAGTTCTTC.

This clonotype came up many times. The chain carries TRBV5-1 and TRBJ1-1, with unresolved D. V was trimmed by 5 bases and J by 0 bases, leaving 11 bases between them. The CDR3 totals 14 residues. Germline V gene lookup returns CDR1 SGHRS and CDR2 YFSETQ. The CDR3 loop is CASSQDGLNTEAFF. The CDR3 DNA sequence: TGCGCCAGCAGTCAGGACGGATTGAACACTGAAGCTTTCTTT.

The genes are TRBV25-1 and TRBJ2-6, with 10 bases identical to TRBD1. Per the germline V gene, CDR1 is MGHDK and CDR2 is SYGVNS. The CDR3 spans 19 residues. Trimming cost V 5 bases and J 2 bases; bases outside gene matches: 12. CDR3 sequence: CASSNPRTGGTAGANVLTF. The CDR3 coding sequence is TGTGCCAGCAGTAACCCTCGGACAGGGGGGACGGCTGGGGCCAACGTCCTGACTTTC.

This clonotype was found a few times. For the CDR3, the DNA is TGTGCCAGCAGCTTAAATGCGCGGGGAAACCAAGAGACCCAGTACTTC. This codes for CASSLNARGNQETQYF. This chain links TRBV7-2 with TRBJ2-5, with a weak D call TRBD2 (6 bases). This CDR3 is 16 amino acids long. The germline V and J ends were trimmed by 2 bases and 0 bases, with 13 bases remaining between them. CDR1 is SGHTA and CDR2 is FQGNSA in the germline V gene.

This clonotype was seen a handful of times. V gene TRBV20-1 combines with J gene TRBJ1-1, with D perhaps matching TRBD1 (5 bases). This CDR3 comprises 14 residues. Trimming took 0 bases from V and 3 from J, leaving 11 bases between them. In germline, CDR1 is DFQATT, CDR2 SNEGSKA (reference sequence). The CDR3 DNA reads as TGCAGTGCTAGAGAGGGGACCCCCCACACTGAAGCTTTCTTT. Encoded protein: CSAREGTPHTEAFF.